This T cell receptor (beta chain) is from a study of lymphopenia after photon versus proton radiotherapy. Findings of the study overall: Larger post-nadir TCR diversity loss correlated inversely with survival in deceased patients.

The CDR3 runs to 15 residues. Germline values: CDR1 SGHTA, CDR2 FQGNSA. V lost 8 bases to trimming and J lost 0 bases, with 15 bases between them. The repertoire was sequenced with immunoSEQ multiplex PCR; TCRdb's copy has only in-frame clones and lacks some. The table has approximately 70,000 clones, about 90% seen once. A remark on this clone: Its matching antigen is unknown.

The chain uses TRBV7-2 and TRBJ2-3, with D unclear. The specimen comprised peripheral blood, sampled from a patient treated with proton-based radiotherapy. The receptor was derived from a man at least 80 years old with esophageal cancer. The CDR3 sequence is CASVLSPESTDTQYF. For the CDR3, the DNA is TGTGCCAGCGTCCTCTCCCCAGAAAGCACAGATACGCAGTATTTT.